Listed below are T cell receptor beta chains from one sample, sequenced in a study of CD8 T cells in Susac syndrome. TCRdb re-called the immunoSEQ multiplex PCR reads with MiXCR, one entry per CDR3 protein. The table lists over 130,000 distinct CDR3 sequences, about 95% of them singletons, with over 0.1% in the top ten. Sequenced sample: CD4+ T cells from PBMCs. These receptors were collected from a human donor with multiple sclerosis. The CDR3 runs from the conserved cysteine through the conserved F or W. The order of the fields is V gene, CDR3 length, J gene, clone size, D gene, CDR3 protein, CDR3 DNA. D genes are given only for firm matches. Some rows have no size entry. The others give once, few or many, or a class for an expanded clone.

TRBV3-1	14	TRBJ2-4	NA	NA	CASSPETRSTNQYF	TGTGCCAGCAGCCCCGAAACTAGAAGCACGAATCAGTACTTC
TRBV20-1	15	TRBJ2-5	NA	NA	CSAPSPGTKGETQYF	TGCAGTGCTCCAAGCCCCGGGACAAAGGGAGAGACCCAGTACTTC
TRBV12-3/TRBV12-4	15	TRBJ2-7	NA	TRBD2	CASSLAIAGSTMQYF	TGTGCCAGCAGTTTGGCGATAGCGGGTTCTACGATGCAGTACTTC
TRBV27	16	TRBJ2-3	NA	NA	CASSSTGLWSTDTQYF	TGTGCCAGCAGTTCTACCGGGCTCTGGTCCACAGATACGCAGTATTTT
TRBV25-1	13	TRBJ1-1	NA	NA	CATRGVGNTEAFF	TGTGCCACCCGGGGAGTGGGGAACACTGAAGCTTTCTTT
TRBV28	14	TRBJ2-3	NA	TRBD2	CASAGGGRTDTQYF	TGTGCCAGCGCAGGCGGGGGGAGGACAGATACGCAGTATTTT
TRBV29-1	11	TRBJ2-7	NA	NA	CSVETGSEQYF	TGCAGCGTTGAAACTGGATCTGAGCAGTACTTC
TRBV18	13	TRBJ1-2	NA	TRBD1	CASSPGQDYGYTF	TGTGCCAGCTCCCCGGGACAGGACTATGGCTACACCTTC
TRBV28	12	TRBJ2-7	NA	NA	CASTGPSYEQYF	TGTGCCAGCACCGGACCCTCCTACGAGCAGTACTTC
TRBV20-1	12	TRBJ2-7	few	NA	CSARQRAYEQYF	TGCAGTGCTAGACAGCGGGCCTACGAGCAGTACTTC
TRBV20-1	14	TRBJ1-6	NA	TRBD1	CSARADRGGSPLHF	TGCAGTGCTAGGGCCGACAGGGGCGGATCACCCCTCCACTTT
TRBV15	17	TRBJ2-3	once	NA	CATSRVKSRGATDTQYF	TGTGCCACCAGCAGAGTCAAGTCTAGGGGAGCCACAGATACGCAGTATTTT
TRBV4-2	15	TRBJ2-1	NA	NA	CASSPEGLGDNEQFF	TGTGCCAGCAGTCCGGAGGGCCTTGGGGACAATGAGCAGTTCTTC
TRBV15	14	TRBJ2-1	NA	NA	CATSRVNLGNEQFF	TGTGCCACCAGCAGAGTTAACCTCGGGAATGAGCAGTTCTTC
TRBV12-3/TRBV12-4	16	TRBJ1-2	NA	TRBD1	CASSSVRGQGRNGYTF	TGTGCCAGCAGCTCGGTGCGGGGACAGGGTAGGAATGGCTACACCTTC
TRBV7-8	15	TRBJ2-1	NA	TRBD2	CASSLTSGRAYPPFF	TGTGCCAGCAGCTTAACTAGCGGGAGGGCCTATCCTCCGTTCTTC
TRBV27	17	TRBJ2-7	NA	NA	CASSFSRGDTSSYEQYF	TGTGCCAGCAGTTTTTCCCGAGGGGACACATCCTCCTACGAGCAGTACTTC
TRBV5-1	12	TRBJ2-7	NA	NA	CASSLEGYEQYF	TGTGCCAGCAGTTTAGAGGGCTACGAGCAGTACTTC
TRBV29-1	13	TRBJ1-2	NA	NA	CSVKGEGPYGYTF	TGCAGCGTTAAGGGCGAGGGGCCCTATGGCTACACCTTC
TRBV7-2	15	TRBJ2-2	NA	NA	CASSFWQGNTGELFF	TGTGCCAGCAGCTTTTGGCAGGGGAACACCGGGGAGCTGTTTTTT
TRBV7-8	17	TRBJ1-1	NA	TRBD1	CASSPRPFDRANTEAFF	TGTGCCAGCAGCCCGCGTCCGTTCGACAGGGCGAACACTGAAGCTTTCTTT
TRBV24-1	12	TRBJ1-2	once	NA	CATSEQGHGYTF	TGTGCCACCAGTGAACAGGGCCATGGCTACACCTTC
TRBV5-1	14	TRBJ1-1	NA	TRBD1	CASSSGDRGLSAFF	TGCGCCAGCAGCTCCGGGGACAGGGGTCTATCAGCTTTCTTT
TRBV6-2/TRBV6-3	13	TRBJ2-7	NA	NA	CASNKGGPYEQYF	TGTGCCAGCAACAAGGGGGGCCCCTACGAGCAGTACTTC
TRBV13	12	TRBJ2-2	once	NA	CASSRSTGELFF	TGTGCCAGCAGCCGGTCCACCGGGGAGCTGTTTTTT
TRBV18	13	TRBJ2-3	NA	NA	CASSPGITDTQYF	TGTGCCAGCTCACCAGGGATCACAGATACGCAGTATTTT
TRBV5-6	14	TRBJ1-4	NA	NA	CASRSQGLNEKLFF	TGTGCCAGCAGATCACAGGGACTTAATGAAAAACTGTTTTTT
TRBV29-1	13	TRBJ1-3	NA	NA	CSVYWRDQNTIYF	TGCAGCGTCTACTGGCGTGATCAAAACACCATATATTTT
TRBV28	12	TRBJ1-2	NA	NA	CASSTRGSGYTF	TGTGCCAGCAGTACCAGAGGGAGCGGCTACACCTTC